This T cell receptor beta chain was recovered during a study of beta chain features in type 1 diabetes. Broader study findings: For cells with high TCR expression, cDNA sequencing could yield over-representation. Shorter TCRB CDR3s, moderately but significantly so, marked every one of the four CD4+ subsets in Type 1 diabetes patients.

A remark on this clone: Antigen unknown.

The study reverse transcribed the entire isolated RNA, so it sequenced expressed TCRB transcripts. Only in-frame clones appear in the TCRdb table, and some are missing; sequencing was by immunoSEQ multiplex PCR. The sample holds 600,000 to 650,000 clones, about 14% seen once. With 6 bases removed from V and 0 bases from J, the gap between germline ends came to 14 bases. Germline V gene lookup returns CDR1 MNHEY and CDR2 SVGAGI. This CDR3 region has 15 residues. CD4+ naive, central memory, regulatory and stem cell-like memory subsets were isolated by sorting on CD45RO/CCR7/CD25/CD127/CD95/CD27. The V call is TRBV6-5, the J call TRBJ1-1; possible D gene TRBD1, 5 bases. Sequencing input: naive CD4+ T cells from blood. The sequence was obtained from a man aged 18 to 29 in good health. The CDR3 sequence: CASSPPGRMNTEAFF. In nucleotides, the CDR3 is TGTGCCAGCAGCCCTCCGGGACGGATGAACACTGAAGCTTTCTTT.